This T cell receptor (beta chain) originates from a study of T-cell reconstitution after alpha-beta-depleted transplantation in children. Trimming took 5 bases from V and 2 from J, leaving 13 bases between them. The germline gives CDR1 DFQATT, CDR2 SNEGSKA (reference sequence). CDR3 length: 14 residues. This clonotype was counted many times. Its antigen is unknown. Study findings and constraints: Two months or so post-transplant, alpha-beta T cells reportedly derived from several hundred expanded graft clones. Surviving recipient T cells and thymic progenitors underlay high day-60 TCRbeta diversity in some patients. One year after transplant, T-cell counts and diversity came mostly from newly produced T cells.

Library preparation (for TCRbeta) was performed with unique molecular identifiers. TCRdb redid the calling of the PCR reads with MiXCR, one entry per CDR3 protein. In the table there are 700,000 to 850,000 distinct CDR3 sequences, roughly 15% of which are singletons. The chain combines TRBV20-1 with TRBJ2-1; possible D gene TRBD2, 6 bases. This TCR derives from a male patient aged 10 to 17 who had a stem cell transplant for acute lymphoblastic leukemia, so the T cells may come from the graft donor. The material sequenced was PBMCs, mostly from graft donor cells, taken 360 days after TCRalphabeta/CD19-depleted stem cell transplant. In DNA, the CDR3 is TGCAGTGCTGGCTACGGGAGCCCCTACAATGAGCAGTTCTTC. Residues: CSAGYGSPYNEQFF.